This entry lists 14 T cell receptor beta chains sequenced from one sample in a study of blood T cell repertoires in COVID-19 (dated by TCRdb to the early 2020s). The library was built by means of the immunoSEQ multiplex PCR assay. TCRdb provides this immuneACCESS table in a form limited to in-frame rearrangements. Some clones are lacking; in checked studies, under half of them reflect an unresolved V gene, and why the rest are absent is not known. This sample comprises approximately 170,000 clones, approximately 91% of them detected only once. Roughly 5% of the sample goes to the ten largest clones. Source material: peripheral blood. These receptors originate from a man between 18 and 35 years old with COVID-19, enrolled during active disease.

This sequence joins TRBV20-1 and TRBJ2-1; possibly TRBD1 for D (5 bases). With 2 bases removed from V and 6 bases from J, the gap between germline ends came to 5 bases. Germline assignment: CDR1 DFQATT and CDR2 SNEGSKA (reference sequence). This CDR3 is 11 amino acids long. The CDR3 DNA is TGCAGTGCTAGAAGGGGCAATGAGCAGTTCTTC. Translating it yields CSARRGNEQFF.

V is TRBV4-2 and J is TRBJ1-1, with D tentatively TRBD1 (6 bases). CDR3 length equals 13 residues. Germline CDR1 is LGHNA and CDR2 is YNFKEQ. V gave up 3 bases and J gave up 4 bases, with 9 bases separating them. CDR3 DNA sequence: TGTGCCAGCAGCCAGGGCAGGGGCACTGAAGCTTTCTTT. Its protein is CASSQGRGTEAFF.

V is TRBV28 and J is TRBJ2-1; D remains unclear. From germline, CDR1 is MDHEN and CDR2 SYDVKM. Trimming removed 6 bases at V and 10 bases at J, with 25 bases between. The CDR3 length is 16 residues. CDR3 nucleotide sequence: TGTGCCAGCAGCTCAATACCGAAGATCTCGGTAAACGAGCAGTTCTTC. It translates to CASSSIPKISVNEQFF.

This chain connects TRBV4-1 to TRBJ1-1, with 10 nucleotides matching TRBD1. Germline loops: CDR1 MGHRA, CDR2 YSYEKL. CDR3 length: 20 amino acids. V shed 0 bases and J 7 bases; nucleotides not matched to a gene: 20. The CDR3 DNA follows: TGCGCCAGCAGCCAAGATTCCGATCCGGGACAGGGGCTTCCTGCCGGTGAAGCTTTCTTT. Translation gives CASSQDSDPGQGLPAGEAFF.

This rearrangement joins TRBV10-3 to TRBJ2-3; 11 nucleotides agree with TRBD2. The junction had 5 bases not matched to a gene; V was cut back by 3 bases and J by 3 bases. Germline CDR1 reads ENHRY; CDR2 reads SYGVKD. The length of the CDR3 is 16 residues. The DNA of the CDR3 is TGTGCCATCAGTGAACTAGCGGGAGAGTGGACAGATACGCAGTATTTT. This gives the protein CAISELAGEWTDTQYF.

This clone was seen more than once but under ten times. V and J are TRBV29-1 and TRBJ2-1; D might be TRBD2 (6 bases). V was trimmed by 0 bases and J by 10 bases, leaving 13 bases between them. The CDR3 totals 13 residues. Germline V gene sequence: CDR1 SQVTM, CDR2 ANQGSEA. DNA of the CDR3: TGCAGCGTTGAAGAAGTGACTGCGGGGGAGCAGTTCTTC. Protein: CSVEEVTAGEQFF.

The chain combines TRBV12-3 or TRBV12-4 with TRBJ2-7; D might be TRBD1 (5 bases). This CDR3 region has 13 residues. The V end was cut by 6 bases, the J end by 1 base, with 10 bases between. The CDR3 DNA sequence: TGTGCCAGCAGCAAGACAGAATCCTACGAGCAGTACTTC. Its protein is CASSKTESYEQYF.

Worth noting for this clone: A junction boundary mismatches the germline segment, possibly from a read error. CDR3 nucleotides: TGCGCCAGCAGCTTGGGGGCCCGCCTCGAATTT. Amino acid sequence: CASSLGARLEF. This chain uses TRBV5-1 with TRBJ1-1; D is unresolved. Germline V gene sequence: CDR1 SGHRS, CDR2 YFSETQ. This CDR3 contains 11 residues.

This clone was seen only once. The rearrangement joins TRBV6-5 to TRBJ2-7; 8 nucleotides match TRBD1. Losses at the gene ends were 7 bases for V and 3 bases for J; bases not matched to a gene: 8. Germline V gene lookup returns CDR1 MNHEY and CDR2 SVGAGI. There are 14 residues in the CDR3. CDR3 protein: CASTPETGVYEQYF. CDR3 DNA sequence: TGTGCCAGCACCCCCGAGACAGGGGTCTACGAGCAGTACTTC.

This clone has only one observation. This chain uses TRBV3-1 (or the pseudogene TRBV3-2) with TRBJ2-6, with a possible D match to TRBD1 (7 bases). Trimming took 4 bases from V and 4 from J, leaving 11 bases between them. The germline gives CDR1 LGHDT, CDR2 YNNKEL (reference sequence). The length of the CDR3 is 15 residues. The CDR3 DNA sequence: TGTGCCAGCAGCCTTGGAGGGGGCGGGGCCAACGTCCTGACTTTC. The encoded protein is CASSLGGGGANVLTF.

The V gene is TRBV27, the J gene TRBJ1-5; no clear D. Trimming took 6 bases from V and 4 from J, leaving 13 bases between them. This CDR3 comprises 14 residues. From germline, CDR1 is MNHEY and CDR2 SMNVEV (reference sequence). DNA for the CDR3: TGTGCCAGCAGACCCGGACTGGAGAATCAGCCCCAGCATTTT. This encodes CASRPGLENQPQHF.

This chain uses TRBV7-9 with TRBJ2-7, with 11 bases identical to TRBD1. The V gene end was trimmed by 5 bases and the J gene end by 4 bases; junction bases not matched to a gene: 4. This CDR3 is 14 amino acids long. Germline loops: CDR1 SEHNR, CDR2 FQNEAQ (reference sequence). The CDR3 coding sequence is TGTGCCAGCAGCGAGGACAGGGGGCGGTACGAGCAGTACTTC. Protein sequence: CASSEDRGRYEQYF.

The chain has TRBV28 and TRBJ1-5; weak D call: TRBD1 (6 bases). Between the trimmed V and J ends, which lost 6 bases and 3 bases, there was a span of 18 bases. Germline V lookup: CDR1 MDHEN, CDR2 SYDVKM. The CDR3 loop spans 16 amino acids. DNA of the CDR3: TGTGCCAGCAGCCTCTTGGGGACAACAATCAATCAGCCCCAGCATTTT. It is translated as CASSLLGTTINQPQHF.

The chain links TRBV14 to TRBJ2-7, with 10 bases that match TRBD2. The CDR3 spans 15 residues. Germline lookup yields CDR1 SGHDN and CDR2 FVKESK. J gave up 6 bases and V 4 bases, and 9 bases lay outside the gene matches. DNA for the CDR3: TGTGCCAGCAGCCGGACTCTAGCGGGAGCCCTCGAGCAGTACTTC. Its translation: CASSRTLAGALEQYF.